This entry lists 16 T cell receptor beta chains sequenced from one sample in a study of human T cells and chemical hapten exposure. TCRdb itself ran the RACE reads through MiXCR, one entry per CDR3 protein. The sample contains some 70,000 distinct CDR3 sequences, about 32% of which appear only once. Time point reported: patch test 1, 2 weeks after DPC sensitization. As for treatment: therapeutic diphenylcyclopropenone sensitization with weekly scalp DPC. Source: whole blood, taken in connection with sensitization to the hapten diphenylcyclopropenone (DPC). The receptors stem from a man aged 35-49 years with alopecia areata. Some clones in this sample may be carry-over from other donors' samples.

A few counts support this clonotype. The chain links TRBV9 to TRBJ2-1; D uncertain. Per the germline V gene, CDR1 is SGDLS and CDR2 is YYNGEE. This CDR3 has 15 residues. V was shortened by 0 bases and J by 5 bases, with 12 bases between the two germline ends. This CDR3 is CASSVGTQSHNEQFF. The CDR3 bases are TGTGCCAGCAGCGTAGGGACCCAGTCCCACAATGAGCAGTTCTTC. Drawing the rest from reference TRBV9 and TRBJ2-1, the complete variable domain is DSGVTQTPKHLITATGQRVTLRCSPRSGDLSVYWYQQSLDQGLQFLIQYYNGEERAKGNILERFSAQQFPDLHSELNLSSLELGDSALYFCASSVGTQSHNEQFFGPGTRLTVL.

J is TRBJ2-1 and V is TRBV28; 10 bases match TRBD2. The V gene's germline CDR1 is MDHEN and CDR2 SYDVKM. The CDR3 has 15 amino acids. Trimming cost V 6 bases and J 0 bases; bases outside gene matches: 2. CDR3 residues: CASSPSGSSYNEQFF. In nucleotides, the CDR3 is TGTGCCAGCAGCCCTAGCGGGAGCTCCTACAATGAGCAGTTCTTC.

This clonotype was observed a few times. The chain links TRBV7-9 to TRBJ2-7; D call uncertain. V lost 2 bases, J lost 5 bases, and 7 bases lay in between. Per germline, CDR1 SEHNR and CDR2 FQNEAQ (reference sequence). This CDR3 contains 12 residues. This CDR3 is CASSLRTDEQYF. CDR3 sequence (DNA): TGTGCCAGCAGCTTAAGGACCGACGAGCAGTACTTC. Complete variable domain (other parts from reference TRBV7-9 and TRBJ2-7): DTGVSQNPRHKITKRGQNVTFRCDPISEHNRLYWYRQTLGQGPEFLTYFQNEAQLEKSRLLSDRFSAERPKGSFSTLEIQRTEQGDSAMYLCASSLRTDEQYFGPGTRLTVT.

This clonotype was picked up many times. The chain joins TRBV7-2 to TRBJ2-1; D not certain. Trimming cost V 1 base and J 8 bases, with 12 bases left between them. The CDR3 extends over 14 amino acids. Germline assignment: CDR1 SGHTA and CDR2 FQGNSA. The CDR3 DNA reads TGTGCCAGCAGCTTAGGGTCCCCTTTTGATGAGCAGTTCTTC. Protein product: CASSLGSPFDEQFF.

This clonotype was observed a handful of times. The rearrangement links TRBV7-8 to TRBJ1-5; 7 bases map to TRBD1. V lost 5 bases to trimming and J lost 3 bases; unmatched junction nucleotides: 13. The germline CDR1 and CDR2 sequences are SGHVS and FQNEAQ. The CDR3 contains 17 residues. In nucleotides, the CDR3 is TGTGCCAGCAGCCCCGCTCGGGACAGATATGACAATCAGCCCCAGCATTTT. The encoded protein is CASSPARDRYDNQPQHF.

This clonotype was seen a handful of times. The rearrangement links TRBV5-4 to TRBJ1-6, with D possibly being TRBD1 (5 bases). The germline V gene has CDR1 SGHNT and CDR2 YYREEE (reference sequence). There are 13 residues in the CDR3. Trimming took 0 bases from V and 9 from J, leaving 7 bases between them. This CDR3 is CASSLGGGSPLHF. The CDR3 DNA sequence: TGTGCCAGCAGCTTGGGGGGCGGTTCACCCCTCCACTTT.

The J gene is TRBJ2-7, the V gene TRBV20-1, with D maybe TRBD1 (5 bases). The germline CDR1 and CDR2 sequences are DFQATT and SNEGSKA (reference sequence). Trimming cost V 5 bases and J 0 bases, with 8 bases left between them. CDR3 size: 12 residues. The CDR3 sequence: CSAEDNSYEQYF. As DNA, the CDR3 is TGCAGTGCTGAGGACAACTCCTACGAGCAGTACTTC.

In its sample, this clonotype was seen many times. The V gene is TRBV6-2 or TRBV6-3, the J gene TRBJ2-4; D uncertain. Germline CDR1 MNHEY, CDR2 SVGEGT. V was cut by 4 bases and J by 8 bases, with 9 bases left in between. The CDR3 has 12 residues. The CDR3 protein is CASSFRGHIQYF. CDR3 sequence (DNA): TGTGCCAGCAGTTTCCGTGGACACATTCAGTACTTC.

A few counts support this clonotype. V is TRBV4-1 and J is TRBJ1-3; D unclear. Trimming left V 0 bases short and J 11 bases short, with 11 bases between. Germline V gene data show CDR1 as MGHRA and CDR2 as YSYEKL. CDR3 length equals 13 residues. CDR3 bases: TGCGCCAGCAGCCAAGATCGCGAACGACCCATATATTTT. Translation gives CASSQDRERPIYF.

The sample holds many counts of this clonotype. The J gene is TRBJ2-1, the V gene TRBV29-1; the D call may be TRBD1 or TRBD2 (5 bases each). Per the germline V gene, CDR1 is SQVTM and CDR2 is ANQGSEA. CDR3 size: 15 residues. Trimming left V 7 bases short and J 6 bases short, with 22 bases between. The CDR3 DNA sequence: TGCAGCGCCGTAGGCCTCGGGGCGCGAGGCAATGAGCAGTTCTTC. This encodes CSAVGLGARGNEQFF.

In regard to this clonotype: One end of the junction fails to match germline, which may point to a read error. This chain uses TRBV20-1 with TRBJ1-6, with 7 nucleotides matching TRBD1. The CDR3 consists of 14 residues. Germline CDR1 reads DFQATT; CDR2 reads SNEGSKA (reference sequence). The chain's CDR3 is CSAHQGVLNSPLNF. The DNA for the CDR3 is TGCAGTGCTCACCAGGGGGTTCTTAATTCACCCCTCAACTTT.

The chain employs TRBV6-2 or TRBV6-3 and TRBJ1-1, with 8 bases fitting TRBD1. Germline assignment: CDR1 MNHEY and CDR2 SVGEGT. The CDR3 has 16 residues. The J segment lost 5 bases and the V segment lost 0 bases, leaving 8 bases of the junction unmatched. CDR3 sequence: CASSYSQGAAGTEAFF. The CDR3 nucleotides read TGTGCCAGCAGTTACTCGCAGGGGGCGGCGGGGACTGAAGCTTTCTTT.

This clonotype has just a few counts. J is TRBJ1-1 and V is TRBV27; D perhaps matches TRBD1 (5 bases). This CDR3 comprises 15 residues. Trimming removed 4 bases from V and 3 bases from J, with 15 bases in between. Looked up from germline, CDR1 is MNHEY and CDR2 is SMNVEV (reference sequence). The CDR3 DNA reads TGTGCCAGCAGTTCCCTCCTGCAGGGACACACTGAAGCTTTCTTT. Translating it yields CASSSLLQGHTEAFF.

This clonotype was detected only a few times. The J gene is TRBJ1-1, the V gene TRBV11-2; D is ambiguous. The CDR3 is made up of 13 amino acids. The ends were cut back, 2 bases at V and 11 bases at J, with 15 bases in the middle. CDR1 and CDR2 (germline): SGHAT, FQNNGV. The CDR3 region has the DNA TGTGCCAGCAGCTTACCGGCCCCCGTTGAGGCTTTCTTT. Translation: CASSLPAPVEAFF.

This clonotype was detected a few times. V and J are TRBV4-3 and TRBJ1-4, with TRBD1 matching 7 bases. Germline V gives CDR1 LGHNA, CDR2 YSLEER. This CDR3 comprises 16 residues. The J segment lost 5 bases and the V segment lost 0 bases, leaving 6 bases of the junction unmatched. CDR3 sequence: CASSQESETGNEKLFF. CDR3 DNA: TGCGCCAGCAGCCAAGAGTCCGAGACAGGGAATGAAAAACTGTTTTTT.

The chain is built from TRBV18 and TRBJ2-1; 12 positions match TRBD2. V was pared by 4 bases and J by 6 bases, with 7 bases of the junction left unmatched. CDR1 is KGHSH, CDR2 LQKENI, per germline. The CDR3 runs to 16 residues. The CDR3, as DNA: TGTGCCAGCTCACGACAACTAGCGGGAGGTGGCAATGAGCAGTTCTTC. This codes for CASSRQLAGGGNEQFF.